One sample yielded the 32 T cell receptor beta chains listed below, sequenced in a study of T cells in Graves' hyperthyroidism and ophthalmopathy. Amplified TCR beta CDR3 regions came from RNA transcripts. A set of HTBI primers served as the primers for a first-round RT-PCR of the TCR CDR3. TCRdb fed the multiplex PCR reads into MiXCR, producing one record per CDR3 protein. The table includes 500,000 to 650,000 distinct CDR3 sequences, less than 20% detected once. Material for sequencing was blood. These receptors originate from a man in his forties with Graves' ophthalmopathy.

The chain couples TRBV15 to TRBJ2-7; D may be TRBD2 (5 bases). CDR1 and CDR2 (germline): LNHNV, YYDKDF (reference sequence). V lost 1 base to trimming and J lost 3 bases, with 10 bases between them. The CDR3 sequence is 14 residues long. CDR3 nucleotides: TGTGCCACCAGCAGAGTCCCCCGGGGCTACGAGCAGTACTTC. Translating it yields CATSRVPRGYEQYF. Drawing the rest from reference TRBV15 and TRBJ2-7, the complete variable domain is DAMVIQNPRYQVTQFGKPVTLSCSQTLNHNVMYWYQQKSSQAPKLLFHYYDKDFNNEADTPDNFQSRRPNTSFCFLDIRSPGLGDTAMYLCATSRVPRGYEQYFGPGTRLTVT.

At least ten counts were recorded for this clonotype. V gene TRBV3-1 combines with J gene TRBJ2-7, with D maybe TRBD1 (5 bases). The CDR3 runs to 13 residues. Germline V gene data show CDR1 as LGHDT and CDR2 as YNNKEL (reference sequence). Trimming shortened V by 9 bases and J by 0 bases, and 12 bases separated the two germline ends. The CDR3 nucleotides read TGTGCCAGTACCCCGACAGACTCCTACGAGCAGTACTTC. Translated, it gives CASTPTDSYEQYF.

This clonotype was recorded a few times. At one end the junction does not follow the germline gene, possibly because of a read error. The J gene is TRBJ1-1, the V gene TRBV6-2 or TRBV6-3, with D possibly TRBD1 on 6 matching bases. Germline-derived CDR1 and CDR2 are MNHEY and SVGEGT. This CDR3 is built from 14 residues. CDR3 DNA sequence: TGTGCCAGCAGTTACAGGGGGGAAAACACCGAAGCTTTCTTT. It translates to CASSYRGENTEAFF.

With regard to this clonotype: This may be a read error, as it is one base from a much larger clone. The chain joins TRBV20-1 to TRBJ2-1; the D gene is possibly TRBD2 (6 bases). The CDR3 sequence is 15 residues long. Germline V CDR1 and CDR2: DFQATT, SNEGSKA (reference sequence). The CDR3 nucleotides read TGCAGTGCTAGAGACCCGGGACTTCCATCCAATGGGCAGTTCTTC. It translates to CSARDPGLPSNGQFF.

This clonotype occurred a few times. The rearrangement joins TRBV18 to TRBJ2-3, with 7 bases lining up with TRBD2. Germline CDR1 reads KGHSH; CDR2 reads LQKENI. J gave up 6 bases and V 2 bases, and 11 bases lay outside the gene matches. This CDR3 comprises 16 residues. The CDR3 reads CASSPGLGLSTDTQYF. Written as DNA, the CDR3 is TGTGCCAGCTCACCAGGCTTGGGACTATCAACGGATACGCAGTATTTT.

In its sample, this clonotype was seen a few times. This chain uses TRBV10-2 with TRBJ2-5; D is unresolved. The CDR3 is made up of 11 amino acids. Looked up from germline, CDR1 is WSHSY and CDR2 is SAAADI. V was trimmed by 8 bases and J by 5 bases, leaving 9 bases between them. The CDR3 coding sequence is TGCGCCAGCGAGGTGGGGGAGACCCAGTACTTC. It is translated as CASEVGETQYF.

This chain uses TRBV12-3 or TRBV12-4 with TRBJ1-3, with D possibly matching TRBD1 (5 bases). Trimming pared 6 bases from V and 5 bases from J, leaving 14 bases between. The CDR3 is 14 amino acids. The CDR3 DNA sequence: TGTGCCAGCAGGCCCGGGGGGACTAGAAACACCATATATTTT. Protein: CASRPGGTRNTIYF.

As concerns this clonotype: A much larger clone differs by one base, so this may be a read error. The chain is built from TRBV9 and TRBJ1-1, with TRBD1 as a possible D gene (6 bases). Germline CDR1 and CDR2: SGDLS and YYNGEE. The CDR3 totals 15 residues. The CDR3 sequence is CASGVGPGVGTEAFF. CDR3 in DNA: TGTGCCAGCGGCGTGGGTCCAGGGGTAGGCACTGAAGCTTTCTTT.

This clonotype was found many times. The chain joins TRBV7-2 to TRBJ2-1; 9 bases match TRBD2. Germline-derived CDR1 and CDR2 are SGHTA and FQGNSA. This CDR3 contains 16 residues. The ends lost 1 base at V and 10 bases at J; junction bases unmatched: 11. CDR3: CASSLEGGSGRGEQFF. The CDR3 nucleotides read TGTGCCAGCAGCTTAGAAGGGGGTAGCGGGAGAGGGGAGCAGTTCTTC.

This clonotype came up a few times. The chain is built from TRBV6-1 and TRBJ2-5; TRBD2 matches 7 bases. V trimming: 7 bases; J trimming: 1 base; junction bases outside the gene matches: 9. This CDR3 has 15 residues. Germline V gives CDR1 MNHNS, CDR2 SASEGT. For the CDR3, the DNA is TGTGCCAGCAAGCGGAGCGGGGCAAGCCAAGAGACCCAGTACTTC. As protein: CASKRSGASQETQYF.

Many counts were recorded for this clonotype. V and J are TRBV28 and TRBJ2-7; TRBD1 aligns across 8 bases. The CDR3 totals 15 residues. The J segment lost 6 bases and the V segment lost 6 bases, leaving 13 bases of the junction unmatched. CDR1 is MDHEN and CDR2 is SYDVKM in the germline V gene. In DNA form, the CDR3 reads TGTGCCAGCAGGCCGCCGTGGACAGGGACCCCCGAGCAGTACTTC. It codes for CASRPPWTGTPEQYF. The full variable domain, in which reference TRBV28 and TRBJ2-7 provide the parts outside the CDR3, is DVKVTQSSRYLVKRTGEKVFLECVQDMDHENMFWYRQDPGLGLRLIYFSYDVKMKEKGDIPEGYSVSREKKERFSLILESASTNQTSMYLCASRPPWTGTPEQYFGPGTRLTVT.

J is TRBJ1-2 and V is TRBV6-1; no firm D call. The CDR3 runs 12 residues. Trimming removed 7 bases at V and 4 bases at J, with 10 bases between. In germline, CDR1 is MNHNS, CDR2 SASEGT. Here the CDR3 reads CASTGGPYGYTF. The CDR3 DNA follows: TGTGCCAGCACCGGCGGCCCCTATGGCTACACCTTC.

Ten or more counts support this clonotype. The chain carries TRBV5-1 and TRBJ2-1; weak D call: TRBD2 (5 bases). Germline CDR1 reads SGHRS; CDR2 reads YFSETQ. The CDR3 runs 13 residues. Trimming took 5 bases from V and 4 from J, leaving 10 bases between them. CDR3 in amino acids: CASRAAIYNEQFF. Here the CDR3 DNA reads TGCGCCAGCAGAGCGGCTATATACAATGAGCAGTTCTTC. Variable domain in full (rest from reference TRBV5-1 and TRBJ2-1): KAGVTQTPRYLIKTRGQQVTLSCSPISGHRSVSWYQQTPGQGLQFLFEYFSETQRNKGNFPGRFSGRQFSNSRSEMNVSTLELGDSALYLCASRAAIYNEQFFGPGTRLTVL.

The gene calls are TRBV5-1 and TRBJ1-2; TRBD1 matches at 7 bases. CDR3 length equals 16 residues. The junction had 10 bases not matched to a gene; V was cut back by 1 base and J by 4 bases. Germline-derived CDR1 and CDR2 are SGHRS and YFSETQ. In nucleotides, the CDR3 is TGCGCCAGCAGCTTGTCCTCCGGGACAGATCTCTATGGCTACACCTTC. It yields the protein CASSLSSGTDLYGYTF.

The chain is built from TRBV6-1 and TRBJ2-6, with D possibly being TRBD1 (5 bases). Per germline, CDR1 MNHNS and CDR2 SASEGT. CDR3 length equals 17 residues. Trimming removed 2 bases from V and 2 bases from J, with 13 bases in between. CDR3 region: CASSEYRGLAGANVLTF. CDR3 nucleotides: TGTGCCAGCAGTGAATATAGGGGCTTGGCTGGGGCCAACGTCCTGACTTTC.

The rearrangement links TRBV20-1 to TRBJ2-1; 13 positions match TRBD2. J gave up 2 bases and V 0 bases, and 4 bases lay outside the gene matches. CDR3 length: 17 residues. Germline V gene data show CDR1 as DFQATT and CDR2 as SNEGSKA (reference sequence). In nucleotides, the CDR3 is TGCAGTGCTAGAGAAATGACTAGCGGGGGGACCTACAATGAGCAGTTCTTC. Its protein is CSAREMTSGGTYNEQFF.

Note on this clonotype: The DNA is left out, because the CDR3 cannot be placed on it with certainty; the CDR3 is given as TCRdb lists it. This chain joins TRBV6-4 and TRBJ2-3; the tabulated D call, TRBD2, remains unverified against the DNA. Germline CDR1 is MRHNA and CDR2 is SNTAGT. The CDR3 length equals 17 residues, ends included. The CDR3 region is CASSEGSGISSQIRSIF.

V is TRBV4-1 and J is TRBJ1-1; D ambiguous. From germline, CDR1 is MGHRA and CDR2 YSYEKL. This CDR3 contains 17 residues. Trimming stripped 8 bases from V and 7 bases from J, with 29 bases between. CDR3 loop: CASPLEVRKGVTREAFF. DNA of the CDR3: TGCGCCAGCCCACTCGAAGTAAGGAAGGGAGTAACTCGTGAAGCTTTCTTT.

This rearrangement joins TRBV7-9 to TRBJ1-4, with D tentatively TRBD1 (5 bases). The CDR3 consists of 15 residues. Germline V gene lookup returns CDR1 SEHNR and CDR2 FQNEAQ (reference sequence). V dropped 1 base and J dropped 2 bases, with 8 bases sitting between them. In nucleotides, the CDR3 is TGTGCCAGCAGCTTAGTCTCAGGGACTAATGAAAAACTGTTTTTT. Translated: CASSLVSGTNEKLFF.

This clonotype was found a few times. The chain links TRBV4-1 to TRBJ1-2; a weak D match, TRBD1 (5 bases). V was cut by 2 bases and J by 5 bases, with 18 bases left in between. The CDR3 has 16 residues. From germline, CDR1 is MGHRA and CDR2 YSYEKL. CDR3: CASSQTLSGGWYGYTF. DNA of the CDR3: TGCGCCAGCAGCCAAACCCTCAGTGGGGGTTGGTATGGCTACACCTTC.

This clonotype turned up a few times. This rearrangement joins TRBV13 to TRBJ1-1; D possibly corresponds to TRBD1 (6 bases). Germline-derived CDR1 and CDR2 are PRHDT and FYEKMQ (reference sequence). The CDR3 sequence is 14 residues long. The V gene lost 5 bases and the J gene lost 4 bases, with 14 bases spanning the gap. This CDR3 is CASSPPTGATEAFF. As DNA, the CDR3 is TGTGCCAGCAGCCCCCCGACAGGCGCCACTGAAGCTTTCTTT.

This clonotype was detected ten times or more. The V and J genes are TRBV20-1 and TRBJ1-1, with a weak D call TRBD1 (6 bases). V lost 0 bases, J lost 5 bases, and 13 bases lay in between. Germline values: CDR1 DFQATT, CDR2 SNEGSKA (reference sequence). The CDR3 has 14 amino acids. In nucleotides, the CDR3 is TGCAGTGCTAGAGATAACCAGGGGCGGACTGAAGCTTTCTTT. Protein sequence: CSARDNQGRTEAFF.

A remark on this clonotype: A single base separates this from a much larger clone, so it may be a read error. This chain uses TRBV15 with TRBJ1-1; perhaps TRBD1 as D (5 bases). Per germline, CDR1 LNHNV and CDR2 YYDKDF (reference sequence). This CDR3 spans 15 amino acids. The CDR3 coding sequence is TGTGCCACCAGCAGAGCTCAAGCAGGGAACACTGAAGCTCTCTTT. Its protein is CATSRAQAGNTEALF.

The chain carries TRBV6-2 or TRBV6-3 and TRBJ2-1; D not certain. V shed 2 bases and J shed 9 bases, with 8 bases lying between them. CDR1 and CDR2 (germline): MNHEY, SVGEGT. The CDR3 is 12 residues long. CDR3: CASSYPLAEQFF. The CDR3 bases are TGTGCCAGCAGTTACCCCCTGGCTGAGCAGTTCTTC.

This chain connects TRBV30 to TRBJ1-3; tentative D call: TRBD1 (5 bases). The CDR3 runs to 15 residues. The germline gives CDR1 GTSNPN, CDR2 SVGIG (reference sequence). V was trimmed by 2 bases and J by 4 bases, leaving 15 bases between them. CDR3 DNA sequence: TGTGCCTGGAGTCCCAAGGGACGAATAGGAAACACCATATATTTT. It specifies CAWSPKGRIGNTIYF. Full variable domain (missing parts from reference TRBV30 and TRBJ1-3): SQTIHQWPATLVQPVGSPLSLECTVEGTSNPNLYWYRQAAGRGLQLLFYSVGIGQISSEVPQNLSASRPQDRQFILSSKKLLLSDSGFYLCAWSPKGRIGNTIYFGEGSWLTVV.

J is TRBJ2-3 and V is TRBV7-9; 7 bases map to TRBD2. V lost 0 bases and J lost 2; bases outside the gene matches: 2. Germline CDR1 is SEHNR and CDR2 is FQNEAQ (reference sequence). This CDR3 contains 15 residues. In DNA form, the CDR3 reads TGTGCCAGCAGCTTAGCCACTAGCGCCACAGATACGCAGTATTTT. It yields the protein CASSLATSATDTQYF. Variable domain in full (rest from reference TRBV7-9 and TRBJ2-3): DTGVSQNPRHKITKRGQNVTFRCDPISEHNRLYWYRQTLGQGPEFLTYFQNEAQLEKSRLLSDRFSAERPKGSFSTLEIQRTEQGDSAMYLCASSLATSATDTQYFGPGTRLTVL.

V and J are TRBV29-1 and TRBJ1-1; 7 bases line up with TRBD1. The CDR3 has 15 amino acids. Germline loops: CDR1 SQVTM, CDR2 ANQGSEA. The J segment lost 6 bases and the V segment lost 1 base, leaving 11 bases of the junction unmatched. CDR3 protein: CSVEGRLTGAPEAFF. CDR3 DNA sequence: TGCAGCGTTGAAGGGCGACTCACAGGGGCCCCTGAAGCTTTCTTT.

With regard to this clonotype: Possible read error: a much larger clone is one base away. The chain joins TRBV2 to TRBJ1-5; the D gene is possibly TRBD1 (6 bases). The CDR3 has 14 amino acids. Germline V gives CDR1 SNHLY, CDR2 FYNNEI. Trimming took off 6 bases at V and 5 bases at J, with 14 bases between the two ends. The CDR3 protein is CASRERGGDQPQHF. CDR3 DNA sequence: TGTGCCAGCAGAGAAAGGGGGGGCGATCAGCCCCAGCATTTT.

Regarding this clonotype: It may be a read error: a sequence one base away is much more abundant. This chain connects TRBV12-3 or TRBV12-4 to TRBJ1-1; 8 bases are a match to TRBD1. This CDR3 is 15 amino acids long. V lost 6 bases to trimming and J lost 3 bases; unmatched junction nucleotides: 9. CDR3 nucleotides: TGTGCCAGCAGGGACAGGGATCTCAAGGACACTGAAGCTTTCTTT. Amino acid sequence: CASRDRDLKDTEAFF.

This rearrangement joins TRBV12-5 to TRBJ2-7; D unclear. The CDR3 has 15 residues. V was trimmed by 2 bases and J by 0 bases, leaving 11 bases between them. Per the germline V gene, CDR1 is LGHNT and CDR2 is FRNRAP. This chain's CDR3 is CASGLSRQVSYEQYF. The CDR3 coding sequence is TGTGCTAGTGGTTTGAGCCGTCAGGTCTCCTACGAGCAGTACTTC.

This clonotype was counted a few times. The chain uses TRBV2 and TRBJ1-5, with D unresolved. Germline lookup yields CDR1 SNHLY and CDR2 FYNNEI. V was shortened by 7 bases and J by 2 bases, with 15 bases between the two germline ends. The CDR3 is 15 residues long. As DNA, the CDR3 is TGTGCCAGCACCGCCCAGGCCCTCCGCAATCAGCCCCAGCATTTT. It specifies CASTAQALRNQPQHF.

This clonotype was observed a few times. This rearrangement joins TRBV7-2 to TRBJ2-5; 11 bases are shared with TRBD1. Trimming cost V 3 bases and J 7 bases; bases outside gene matches: 10. The germline V gene encodes CDR1 SGHTA and CDR2 FQGNSA. The CDR3 runs 16 residues. The CDR3 nucleotides read TGTGCCAGCAGCTTTCTACCCACCGGGACAGGGGGGACCCAGTACTTC. Its protein product is CASSFLPTGTGGTQYF.